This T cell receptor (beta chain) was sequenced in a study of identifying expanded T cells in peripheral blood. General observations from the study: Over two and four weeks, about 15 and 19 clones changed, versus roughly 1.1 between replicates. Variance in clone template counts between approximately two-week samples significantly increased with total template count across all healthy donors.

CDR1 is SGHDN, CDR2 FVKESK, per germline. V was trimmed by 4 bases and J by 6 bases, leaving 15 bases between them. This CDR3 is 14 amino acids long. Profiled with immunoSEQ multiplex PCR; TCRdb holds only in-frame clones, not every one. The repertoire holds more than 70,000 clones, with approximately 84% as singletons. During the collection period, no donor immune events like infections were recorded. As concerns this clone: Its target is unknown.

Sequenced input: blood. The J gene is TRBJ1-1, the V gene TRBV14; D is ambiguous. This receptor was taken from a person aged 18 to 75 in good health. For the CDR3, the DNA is TGTGCCAGCAGCCTTACACTAGGTAGTGCTGAAGCTTTCTTT. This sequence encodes CASSLTLGSAEAFF. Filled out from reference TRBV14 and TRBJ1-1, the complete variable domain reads EAGVTQFPSHSVIEKGQTVTLRCDPISGHDNLYWYRRVMGKEIKFLLHFVKESKQDESGMPNNRFLAERTGGTYSTLKVQPAELEDSGVYFCASSLTLGSAEAFFGQGTRLTVV.